Each of the 3 T cell receptor beta chains below was sequenced from the same sample in a study of blood T cells in healthy people across ages. The second PCR ran roughly 6 to 11 cycles with a sample-barcoded 5' primer and J-beta primers. TCRdb used MiXCR to reprocess the 5' RACE reads, holding one entry per CDR3 protein. The sample consists of 700,000 to 950,000 distinct CDR3 sequences, roughly 50% of them appearing once. The specimen sequenced was blood. The receptors shown here come from a man aged 25-45 years in good health.

The CDR3 is CSVEGDLRDGDSYEQYF. The CDR3 region has the DNA TGCAGCGTTGAAGGGGACCTCCGGGACGGGGACTCCTACGAGCAGTACTTC. The V call is TRBV29-1, the J call TRBJ2-7; D possibly matches TRBD1 or TRBD2 (5 bases each). V was pared by 1 base and J by 0 bases, with 19 bases between. The CDR3 has 17 residues. Germline V gives CDR1 SQVTM, CDR2 ANQGSEA.

A few counts support this clonotype. The V gene is TRBV20-1, the J gene TRBJ2-7; 7 bases fit TRBD1. CDR3 length equals 12 residues. J gave up 2 bases and V 7 bases, and 5 bases lay outside the gene matches. The V gene's germline CDR1 is DFQATT and CDR2 SNEGSKA (reference sequence). As DNA, the CDR3 is TGCAGTGTCCGAGGACAGGCCTACGAGCAGTACTTC. Translation: CSVRGQAYEQYF.

A few counts support this clonotype. The CDR3: CASSLGVRGDGADEQFF. DNA for the CDR3: TGTGCCAGCAGCTTAGGGGTCCGGGGGGACGGGGCAGATGAGCAGTTCTTC. The chain uses TRBV7-2 and TRBJ2-1; 7 nucleotides agree with TRBD2. There are 17 residues in the CDR3. After removal of 1 base from V and 8 bases from J, the junction contained 14 bases not matched to a gene. Germline V gene data show CDR1 as SGHTA and CDR2 as FQGNSA.